This T cell receptor beta chain was captured by sequencing in a study of T cell changes during pregnancy in multiple sclerosis. The CDR3 sequence is 14 residues long. Trimming shortened V by 3 bases and J by 8 bases, and 14 bases separated the two germline ends. CDR1 and CDR2 (germline): SGDLS, YYNGEE. The sample holds a few counts of this clone. The assay was immunoSEQ multiplex PCR, and TCRdb's table has in-frame clones only and misses some. The sample consists of some 60,000 clones, around 93% of them appearing once. This TCR was recovered from a female donor with multiple sclerosis, enrolled in a pregnancy study. V usage is TRBV9 and J usage is TRBJ2-2; possible D gene TRBD1, 6 bases. Sequenced here: peripheral blood, sampled in the first trimester of pregnancy. In DNA form, the CDR3 reads TGTGCCAGCAGCGGACACAGGGTCATGGGGGAGCTGTTTTTT. This codes for CASSGHRVMGELFF.